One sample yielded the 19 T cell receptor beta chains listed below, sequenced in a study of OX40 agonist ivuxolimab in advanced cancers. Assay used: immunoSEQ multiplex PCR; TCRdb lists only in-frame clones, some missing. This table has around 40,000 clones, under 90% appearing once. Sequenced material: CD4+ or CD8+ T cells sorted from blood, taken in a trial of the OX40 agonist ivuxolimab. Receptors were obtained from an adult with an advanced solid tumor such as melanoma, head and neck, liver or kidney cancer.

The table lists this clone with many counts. In DNA, the CDR3 is TGTGCCAGCAGCTTCAGGGCGTCAGGGGATAACTATGGCTACACCTTC. Its protein is CASSFRASGDNYGYTF. The chain carries TRBV7-8 and TRBJ1-2; D perhaps matches TRBD1 (6 bases). The germline V gene has CDR1 SGHVS and CDR2 FQNEAQ. The CDR3 is 16 amino acids. V was clipped by 3 bases and J by 1 base, with 15 bases between them.

As DNA, the CDR3 is TGTGCCAGCAGCTTCCCCCTAGCGGGAGCCAGCCTATCCCAGTACTTC. Its protein is CASSFPLAGASLSQYF. This chain connects TRBV7-9 to TRBJ2-5; TRBD2 agrees at 10 bases. Germline V lookup: CDR1 SEHNR, CDR2 FQNEAQ (reference sequence). Unmatched junction bases numbered 13, after V lost 3 bases and J lost 9 bases. This CDR3 contains 16 residues.

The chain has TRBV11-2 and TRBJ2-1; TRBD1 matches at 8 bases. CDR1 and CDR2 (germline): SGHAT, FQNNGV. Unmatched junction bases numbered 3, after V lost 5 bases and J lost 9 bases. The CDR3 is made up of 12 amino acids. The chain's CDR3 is CASSTTGVEQFF. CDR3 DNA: TGTGCCAGCAGCACGACAGGGGTTGAGCAGTTCTTC.

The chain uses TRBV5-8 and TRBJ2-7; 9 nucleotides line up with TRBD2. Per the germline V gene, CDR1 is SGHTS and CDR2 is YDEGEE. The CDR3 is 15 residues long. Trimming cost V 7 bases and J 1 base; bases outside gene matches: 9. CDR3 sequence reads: CASVLYSGSSYEQYF. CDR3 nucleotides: TGTGCCAGCGTCCTCTATAGCGGGAGTTCCTACGAGCAGTACTTC. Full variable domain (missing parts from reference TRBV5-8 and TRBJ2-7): EAGVTQSPTHLIKTRGQQATLRCSPISGHTSVYWYQQALGLGLQFLLWYDEGEERNRGNFPPRFSGRQFPNYSSELNVNALELEDSALYLCASVLYSGSSYEQYFGPGTRLTVT.

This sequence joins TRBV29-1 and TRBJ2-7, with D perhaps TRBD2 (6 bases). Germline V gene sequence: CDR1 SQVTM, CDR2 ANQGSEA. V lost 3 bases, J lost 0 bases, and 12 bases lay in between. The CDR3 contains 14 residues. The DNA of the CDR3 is TGCAGCGTTGAGGGGACTGCAAGCTCCTACGAGCAGTACTTC. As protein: CSVEGTASSYEQYF.

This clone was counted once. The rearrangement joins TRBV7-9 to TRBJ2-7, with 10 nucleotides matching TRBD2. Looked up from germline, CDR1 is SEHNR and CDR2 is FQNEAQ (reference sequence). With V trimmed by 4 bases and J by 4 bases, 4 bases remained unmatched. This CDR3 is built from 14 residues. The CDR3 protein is CASSSSGGWYEQYF. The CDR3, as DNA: TGTGCCAGCAGCTCTAGCGGGGGCTGGTACGAGCAGTACTTC.

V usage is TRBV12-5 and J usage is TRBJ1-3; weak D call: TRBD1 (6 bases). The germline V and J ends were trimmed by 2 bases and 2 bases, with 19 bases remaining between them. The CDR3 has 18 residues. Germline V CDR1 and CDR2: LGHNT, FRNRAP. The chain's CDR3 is CASGLKQGNTPAGNTIYF. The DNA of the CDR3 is TGTGCTAGTGGTTTGAAGCAGGGGAATACGCCCGCTGGAAACACCATATATTTT.

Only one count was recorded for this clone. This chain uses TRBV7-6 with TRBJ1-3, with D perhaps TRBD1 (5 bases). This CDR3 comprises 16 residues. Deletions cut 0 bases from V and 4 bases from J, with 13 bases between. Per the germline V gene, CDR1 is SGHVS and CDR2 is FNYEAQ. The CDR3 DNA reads TGTGCCAGCAGCTTAGCGGGGGGAATATCAGGAAACACCATATATTTT. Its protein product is CASSLAGGISGNTIYF.

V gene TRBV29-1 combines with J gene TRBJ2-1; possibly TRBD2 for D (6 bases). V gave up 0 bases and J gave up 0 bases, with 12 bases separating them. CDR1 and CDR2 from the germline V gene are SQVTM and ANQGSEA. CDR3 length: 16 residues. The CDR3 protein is CSVEDHGGSSYNEQFF. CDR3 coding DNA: TGCAGCGTTGAAGATCATGGAGGGAGCTCCTACAATGAGCAGTTCTTC.

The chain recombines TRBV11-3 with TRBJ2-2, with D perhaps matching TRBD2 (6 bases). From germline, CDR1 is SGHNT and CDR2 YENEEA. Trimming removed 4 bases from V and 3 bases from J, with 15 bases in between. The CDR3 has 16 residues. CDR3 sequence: CASSSRRGEDTGELFF. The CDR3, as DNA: TGTGCCAGCAGCTCCCGAAGAGGGGAGGACACCGGGGAGCTGTTTTTT.

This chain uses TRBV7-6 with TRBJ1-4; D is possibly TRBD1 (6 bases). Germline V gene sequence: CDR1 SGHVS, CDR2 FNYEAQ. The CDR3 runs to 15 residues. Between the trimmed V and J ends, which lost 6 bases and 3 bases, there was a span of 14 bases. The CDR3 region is CASSPYGGSNEKLFF. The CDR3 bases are TGTGCCAGCAGTCCCTATGGGGGCTCTAATGAAAAACTGTTTTTT.

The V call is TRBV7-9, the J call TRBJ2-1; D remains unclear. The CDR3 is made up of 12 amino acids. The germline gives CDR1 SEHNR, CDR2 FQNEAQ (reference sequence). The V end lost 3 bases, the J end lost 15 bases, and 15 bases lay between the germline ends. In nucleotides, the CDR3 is TGTGCCAGCAGCTTGGGCACCGGGCCACCGTTCTTC. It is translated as CASSLGTGPPFF. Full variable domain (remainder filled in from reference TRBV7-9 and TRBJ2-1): DTGVSQNPRHKITKRGQNVTFRCDPISEHNRLYWYRQTLGQGPEFLTYFQNEAQLEKSRLLSDRFSAERPKGSFSTLEIQRTEQGDSAMYLCASSLGTGPPFFGPGTRLTVL.

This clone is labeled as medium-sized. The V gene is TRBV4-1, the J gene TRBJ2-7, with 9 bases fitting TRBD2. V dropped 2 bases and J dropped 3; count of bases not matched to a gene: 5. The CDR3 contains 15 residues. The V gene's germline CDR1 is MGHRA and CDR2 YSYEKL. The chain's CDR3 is CASSQLAGTDYEQYF. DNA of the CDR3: TGCGCCAGCAGCCAACTAGCGGGGACAGACTACGAGCAGTACTTC.

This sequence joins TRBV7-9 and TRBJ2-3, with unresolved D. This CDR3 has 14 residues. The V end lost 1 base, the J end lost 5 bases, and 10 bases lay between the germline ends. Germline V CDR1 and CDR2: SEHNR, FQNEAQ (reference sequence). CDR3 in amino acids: CASSLVGLRDTQYF. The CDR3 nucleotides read TGTGCCAGCAGCTTAGTAGGGTTGAGAGATACGCAGTATTTT.

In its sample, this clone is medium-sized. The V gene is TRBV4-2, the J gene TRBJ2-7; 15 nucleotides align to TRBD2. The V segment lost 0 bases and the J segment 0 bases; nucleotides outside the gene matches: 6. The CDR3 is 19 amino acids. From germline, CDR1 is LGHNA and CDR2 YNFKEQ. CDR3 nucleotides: TGTGCCAGCAGCCAAGAGCCCGGACTAGCGGGAGGGTTCTCCTACGAGCAGTACTTC. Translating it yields CASSQEPGLAGGFSYEQYF.

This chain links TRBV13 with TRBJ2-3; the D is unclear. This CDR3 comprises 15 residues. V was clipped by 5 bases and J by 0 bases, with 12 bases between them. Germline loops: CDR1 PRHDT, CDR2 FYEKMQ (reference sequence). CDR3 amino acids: CASSRWTASTDTQYF. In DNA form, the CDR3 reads TGTGCCAGCAGCCGCTGGACGGCCAGCACAGATACGCAGTATTTT.

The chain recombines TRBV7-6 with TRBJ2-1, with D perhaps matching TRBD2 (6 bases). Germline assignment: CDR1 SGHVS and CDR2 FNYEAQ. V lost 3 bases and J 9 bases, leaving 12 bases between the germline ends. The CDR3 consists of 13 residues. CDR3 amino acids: CASSFYPGSEQFF. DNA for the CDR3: TGTGCCAGCAGCTTTTATCCCGGGAGTGAGCAGTTCTTC.

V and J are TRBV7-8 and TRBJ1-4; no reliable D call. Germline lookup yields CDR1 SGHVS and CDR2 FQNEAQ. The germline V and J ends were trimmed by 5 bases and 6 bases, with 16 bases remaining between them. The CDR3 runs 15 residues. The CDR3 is CASSPKGLTHEKLFF. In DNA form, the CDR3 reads TGTGCCAGCAGCCCCAAAGGGCTGACCCATGAAAAACTGTTTTTT.

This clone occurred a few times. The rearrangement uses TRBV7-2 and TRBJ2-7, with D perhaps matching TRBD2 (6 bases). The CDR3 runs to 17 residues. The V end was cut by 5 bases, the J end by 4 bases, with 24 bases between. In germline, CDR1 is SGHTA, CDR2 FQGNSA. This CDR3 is CASSQPTQGLPSYEQYF. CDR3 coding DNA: TGTGCCAGCAGCCAACCCACCCAGGGACTCCCAAGTTACGAGCAGTACTTC.